This is a list of T cell receptor beta chains from one sample in a study of T cell responses to AZD1222 COVID-19 vaccine. The repertoire was sequenced with immunoSEQ multiplex PCR; TCRdb's copy has only in-frame clones and lacks some. The table records 130,000 to 150,000 clones, approximately 90% of them present only once. The specimen was peripheral blood, collected on day 0 of MenACWY control vaccination. These receptors originate from an adult in good health. CDR3s include the opening cysteine and the closing phenylalanine or tryptophan. A D gene is named only where the DNA matches it firmly.

d_gene | j_gene | v_gene | CDR3aa | CDR3nt
TRBD1 | TRBJ2-1 | TRBV9 | CASSAGQANNEQFF | TGTGCCAGCAGCGCCGGACAGGCCAACAATGAGCAGTTCTTC
TRBD2 | TRBJ2-1 | TRBV7-3 | CASSLIPSGRSHNEQFF | TGTGCCAGCAGCTTAATCCCTAGCGGGAGATCCCACAATGAGCAGTTCTTC
- | TRBJ1-1 | TRBV7-2 | CASSLVPVGFNTEAFF | TGTGCCAGCAGCTTAGTTCCCGTGGGTTTTAACACTGAAGCTTTCTTT
- | TRBJ2-2 | TRBV15 | CATLKRDWGRGGELFF | TGTGCCACCCTTAAGAGGGACTGGGGGCGAGGCGGGGAGCTGTTTTTT
- | TRBJ1-2 | TRBV6-5 | CASSYGGARGYGYTF | TGTGCCAGCAGTTACGGCGGGGCACGGGGCTATGGCTACACCTTC
TRBD1 | TRBJ1-1 | TRBV6-6 | CASSKGQTDTEAFF | TGTGCCTCAAGCAAGGGACAGACAGACACTGAAGCTTTCTTT
- | TRBJ2-7 | TRBV18 | CASSSGFAYEQYF | TGTGCCAGCTCATCAGGGTTCGCCTACGAGCAGTACTTC
- | TRBJ1-4 | TRBV9 | CASSVAGATNEKLFF | TGTGCCAGCAGCGTGGCAGGGGCAACTAATGAAAAACTGTTTTTT
- | TRBJ1-5 | TRBV12-3/TRBV12-4 | CASSSTDLRPQHF | TGTGCCAGCAGTTCAACAGACCTTAGGCCCCAGCATTTT
- | TRBJ2-3 | TRBV12-3/TRBV12-4 | CASTERSTDTQYF | TGTGCCAGCACTGAGCGTAGCACAGATACGCAGTATTTT
- | TRBJ2-7 | TRBV3-1/TRBV3-2 | CASSQLDGSYEQYF | TGTGCCAGCAGCCAACTGGACGGGTCCTACGAGCAGTACTTC
- | TRBJ2-3 | TRBV11-3 | CASSLSQGDTQYF | TGTGCCAGCAGCTTATCCCAAGGAGATACGCAGTATTTT
- | TRBJ1-1 | TRBV6-5 | CASTRLGGDTEAFF | TGTGCCAGCACCCGATTGGGGGGGGACACTGAAGCTTTCTTT